A selection of T cell receptor beta chains follows, all from one sample in a study of cytomegalovirus exposure and HLA in healthy donors. Profiled with immunoSEQ multiplex PCR; TCRdb holds only in-frame clones, not every one. The sample shows some 130,000 clones, about 77% of them seen only once. What was sequenced was PBMCs. The receptors derive from a man aged 50-60 years in good health and CMV-seronegative. Both conserved end residues are part of each CDR3. The D gene is left open where the match is weak. Size is omitted from some rows. Given values are once, few, many or a class for expanded clones.

clone_size j_call v_call d_call cdr3_aa cdr3_nt
. TRBJ2-3 TRBV7-2 TRBD2 CASSLPTSATDTQYF TGTGCCAGCAGCTTACCGACTAGCGCCACAGATACGCAGTATTTT
. TRBJ1-1 TRBV5-1 TRBD1 CASRLGQGPTEAFF TGCGCCAGCAGACTCGGACAGGGTCCCACTGAAGCTTTCTTT
. TRBJ2-3 TRBV6-1 . CAGTAGETDTQYF TGTGCCGGGACAGCGGGAGAAACAGATACGCAGTATTTT
once TRBJ2-3 TRBV7-9 . CASSSQGTSTDTQYF TGTGCCAGCAGCTCACAGGGAACTAGCACAGATACGCAGTATTTT
. TRBJ1-1 TRBV29-1 TRBD1 CSVEGRGSTEAFF TGCAGCGTTGAGGGCAGGGGGAGCACTGAAGCTTTCTTT
. TRBJ2-7 TRBV29-1 TRBD2 CSVGMGTSFSPEQYF TGCAGCGTTGGAATGGGGACTAGCTTTTCCCCCGAGCAGTACTTC
. TRBJ2-7 TRBV6-5 TRBD1 CASSSRDRVYEQYF TGTGCCAGCAGTTCCCGGGACAGAGTCTACGAGCAGTACTTC
. TRBJ2-7 TRBV25-1 TRBD2 CASSDGSSGNDEQYF TGTGCCAGCAGTGATGGTTCTAGCGGCAACGACGAGCAGTACTTC
. TRBJ2-2 TRBV5-1 TRBD1 CASSLGTGFSGELFF TGCGCCAGCAGCTTGGGGACAGGGTTCTCCGGGGAGCTGTTTTTT
. TRBJ2-7 TRBV7-2 . CASSRLVDYEQYF TGTGCCAGCAGCCGACTAGTTGACTACGAGCAGTACTTC
. TRBJ2-3 TRBV9 TRBD2 CASSVGGTSGIIGADTQYF TGTGCCAGCAGCGTAGGGGGGACTAGCGGGATAATTGGGGCAGATACGCAGTATTTT
. TRBJ2-7 TRBV29-1 . CSVDLEGSYEQYF TGCAGCGTTGACCTAGAAGGCAGCTACGAGCAGTACTTC
. TRBJ1-6 TRBV6-5 TRBD1 CASSVSGQGASPLHF TGTGCCAGCAGTGTTTCGGGACAGGGTGCTTCACCCCTCCACTTT
once TRBJ2-7 TRBV13 TRBD2 CASSLGSGRDSYEQYF TGTGCCAGCAGCTTAGGAAGCGGGAGGGACTCCTACGAGCAGTACTTC
. TRBJ2-5 TRBV11-2 . CASSPGSAGETQYF TGTGCCAGCAGCCCAGGGTCTGCGGGGGAGACCCAGTACTTC
. TRBJ2-2 TRBV19 . CASIRGMNTGELFF TGTGCCAGTATAAGGGGGATGAACACCGGGGAGCTGTTTTTT
. TRBJ1-2 TRBV7-9 . CASSLTQENGYTF TGTGCCAGCAGCTTAACTCAGGAAAATGGCTACACCTTC
. TRBJ1-2 TRBV5-8 TRBD1 CASSDRTGRNGYTF TGTGCCAGCAGCGACCGGACAGGGCGAAATGGCTACACCTTC
. TRBJ2-7 TRBV6-5 . CASSRSTSYEQYF TGTGCCAGCAGTCGATCGACTAGCTACGAGCAGTACTTC
. TRBJ2-7 TRBV28 TRBD2 CASRGLAERQYF TGTGCCAGTAGGGGACTAGCGGAACGGCAGTACTTC
. TRBJ2-7 TRBV13 . CASSLAGNEQYF TGTGCCAGCAGCTTAGCAGGTAACGAGCAGTACTTC
. TRBJ2-7 TRBV6-1 TRBD2 CASSSQGLVYEQYF TGTGCCAGCAGTTCCCAGGGACTAGTGTACGAGCAGTACTTC
. TRBJ1-2 TRBV27 . CASSFGTAKLEGYTF TGTGCCAGCAGTTTTGGGACTGCAAAACTAGAAGGCTACACCTTC
once TRBJ2-3 TRBV9 TRBD2 CASSRDGGLGDTQYF TGTGCCAGCAGCCGGGACGGGGGGTTGGGAGATACGCAGTATTTT
few TRBJ1-1 TRBV5-1 . CASSLRGVNTEAFF TGCGCCAGCAGCTTGCGGGGGGTGAACACTGAAGCTTTCTTT
. TRBJ2-3 TRBV7-3 . CASSPSPASGTDTQYF TGTGCCAGCAGCCCATCCCCAGCTAGCGGCACAGATACGCAGTATTTT
few TRBJ2-3 TRBV5-1 TRBD1 CASSLRQGVGTDTQYF TGCGCCAGCAGTCTTCGACAGGGGGTGGGCACAGATACGCAGTATTTT